Given below is one T cell receptor beta chain in context. Other DNA sequences in the sample encode the same CDR3. Sequencing used immunoSEQ multiplex PCR; TCRdb keeps in-frame clones, though not all of them. The sample has over 60,000 clones; nearly 90% are singletons. These data come from a study of T cell changes during pregnancy in multiple sclerosis. V gave up 5 bases and J gave up 5 bases; unmatched junction bases: 6. Germline lookup yields CDR1 MNHEY and CDR2 SVGAGI. The CDR3 is made up of 14 amino acids. The source was peripheral blood, collected in the first trimester of pregnancy. This receptor was obtained from a female donor with multiple sclerosis, enrolled in a pregnancy study. This chain uses TRBV6-5 with TRBJ1-2; 9 nucleotides agree with TRBD1. The CDR3 region is CASSRTGVGYGYTF. As DNA, the CDR3 is TGTGCCAGCAGTCGGACAGGGGTTGGGTATGGCTACACCTTC.